One sample yielded the 30 T cell receptor beta chains listed below, sequenced in a study of blood T cell repertoires in COVID-19. The assay was immunoSEQ multiplex PCR, and TCRdb's table has in-frame clones only and misses some. The sample consists of 100,000 to 150,000 clones, 80% to 85% of them appearing once. The sequenced material came from peripheral blood. These receptors were collected from a woman younger than 45 who had recovered from COVID-19.

This clone was counted only a few times. This chain connects TRBV7-2 to TRBJ1-3; no reliable D call. The CDR3 extends over 13 amino acids. Germline values: CDR1 SGHTA, CDR2 FQGNSA. V lost 4 bases, J lost 7 bases, and 11 bases lay in between. In DNA, the CDR3 is TGTGCCAGCAGCTGGGAGGGTGCGAACACCATATATTTT. Its translation is CASSWEGANTIYF.

This clone occurred many times. The genes are TRBV11-2 and TRBJ1-6; tentative D call: TRBD1 (6 bases). The CDR3 is made up of 15 amino acids. The V end was cut by 3 bases, the J end by 7 bases, with 13 bases between. Germline V gene data show CDR1 as SGHAT and CDR2 as FQNNGV. The CDR3 reads CASSLNTGPNSPLHF. CDR3 nucleotides: TGTGCCAGCAGCTTGAATACAGGGCCAAATTCACCCCTCCACTTT.

The chain is built from TRBV14 and TRBJ2-2; tentative D call: TRBD2 (5 bases). V was shortened by 4 bases and J by 2 bases, with 11 bases between the two germline ends. Germline V gene lookup returns CDR1 SGHDN and CDR2 FVKESK. The CDR3 has 15 residues. In DNA form, the CDR3 reads TGTGCCAGCAGCCCTCGGGGTCCTAACACCGGGGAGCTGTTTTTT. It translates to CASSPRGPNTGELFF.

This chain uses TRBV19 with TRBJ1-2; 10 bases agree with TRBD1. Trimming cost V 5 bases and J 4 bases; bases outside gene matches: 19. Germline CDR1 is LNHDA and CDR2 is SQIVND (reference sequence). This CDR3 has 19 residues. Here the CDR3 reads CASSSPFPPGQGLLYGYTF. CDR3 DNA: TGTGCCAGTAGTTCCCCCTTCCCTCCGGGACAGGGGCTCCTCTATGGCTACACCTTC.

J is TRBJ2-3 and V is TRBV2; D is unresolved. Germline CDR1 SNHLY, CDR2 FYNNEI. V gave up 9 bases and J gave up 4 bases, with 17 bases separating them. The CDR3 loop spans 14 amino acids. The CDR3 reads CARTARGVADTQYF. In DNA form, the CDR3 reads TGTGCCAGGACCGCGAGAGGAGTGGCAGATACGCAGTATTTT.

The chain has TRBV27 and TRBJ2-4; 15 nucleotides match TRBD2. From germline, CDR1 is MNHEY and CDR2 SMNVEV (reference sequence). The V segment lost 4 bases and the J segment 1 base; nucleotides outside the gene matches: 8. The CDR3 extends over 19 amino acids. CDR3 coding DNA: TGTGCCAGCAGTTCTATTGGACTAGCGGGGGGGGTGGCCAAAAACATTCAGTACTTC. This gives the protein CASSSIGLAGGVAKNIQYF.

The J gene is TRBJ1-5, the V gene TRBV29-1, with TRBD1 matching over 9 bases. CDR3 length: 13 amino acids. Looked up from germline, CDR1 is SQVTM and CDR2 is ANQGSEA. V trimming: 6 bases; J trimming: 5 bases; junction bases outside the gene matches: 5. The CDR3 bases are TGCAGCGTAAGACAGGGGGATGATCAGCCCCAGCATTTT. Residues: CSVRQGDDQPQHF.

The chain has TRBV19 and TRBJ1-1, with D possibly being TRBD1 (5 bases). CDR1 and CDR2 (germline): LNHDA, SQIVND (reference sequence). The CDR3 is 17 residues long. Trimming left V 0 bases short and J 4 bases short, with 18 bases between. CDR3 amino acids: CASSIDLFGHRSTEAFF. For the CDR3, the DNA is TGTGCCAGTAGTATAGATCTATTCGGGCACAGGAGCACTGAAGCTTTCTTT. The variable domain in full, completed from reference TRBV19 and TRBJ1-1, reads DGGITQSPKYLFRKEGQNVTLSCEQNLNHDAMYWYRQDPGQGLRLIYYSQIVNDFQKGDIAEGYSVSREKKESFPLTVTSAQKNPTAFYLCASSIDLFGHRSTEAFFGQGTRLTVV.

The V call is TRBV9, the J call TRBJ1-2; D may be TRBD1 (5 bases). The CDR3 extends over 15 amino acids. Germline loops: CDR1 SGDLS, CDR2 YYNGEE. V was trimmed by 2 bases and J by 5 bases, leaving 16 bases between them. The CDR3 region has the DNA TGTGCCAGCAGCGTTGGGGCCCAAACGTCTTATGGCTACACCTTC. Translated, it gives CASSVGAQTSYGYTF.

This chain links TRBV4-1 with TRBJ2-7, with D hard to call. This CDR3 has 14 amino acids. V shed 4 bases and J shed 3 bases, with 13 bases lying between them. The germline gives CDR1 MGHRA, CDR2 YSYEKL. Written as DNA, the CDR3 is TGCGCCAGCAGCCCTGGGCCGCCGAACTACGAGCAGTACTTC. Amino acid sequence: CASSPGPPNYEQYF.

The chain uses TRBV7-9 and TRBJ1-4, with 8 bases lining up with TRBD1. The ends lost 6 bases at V and 8 bases at J; junction bases unmatched: 8. The CDR3 is 14 amino acids. Germline lookup yields CDR1 SEHNR and CDR2 FQNEAQ (reference sequence). This CDR3 reads CASSDTGGREKLFF. CDR3 sequence (DNA): TGTGCCAGCAGTGATACAGGGGGTCGCGAAAAACTGTTTTTT. The full variable domain, in which reference TRBV7-9 and TRBJ1-4 provide the parts outside the CDR3, is DTGVSQNPRHKITKRGQNVTFRCDPISEHNRLYWYRQTLGQGPEFLTYFQNEAQLEKSRLLSDRFSAERPKGSFSTLEIQRTEQGDSAMYLCASSDTGGREKLFFGSGTQLSVL.

This clone was recorded only once. The J gene is TRBJ1-1, the V gene TRBV5-1; the D gene is possibly TRBD1 (5 bases). The CDR3 covers 16 residues. V was cut by 4 bases and J by 0 bases, with 16 bases left in between. CDR1 and CDR2 from the germline V gene are SGHRS and YFSETQ. The CDR3 DNA sequence: TGCGCCAGCAGCAACTTACCGACAGCGCTGAACACTGAAGCTTTCTTT. This gives the protein CASSNLPTALNTEAFF.

V usage is TRBV7-9 and J usage is TRBJ1-4; the match to TRBD1 covers 7 bases. The CDR3 is 14 amino acids. The junction had 7 bases not matched to a gene; V was cut back by 4 bases and J by 8 bases. Germline V gene data show CDR1 as SEHNR and CDR2 as FQNEAQ (reference sequence). CDR3 DNA: TGTGCCAGCAGCTCCCGGGACAGTCAAGAAAAACTGTTTTTT. It is translated as CASSSRDSQEKLFF.

This sequence joins TRBV10-3 and TRBJ1-5, with D perhaps TRBD1 (6 bases). This CDR3 has 16 residues. Germline CDR1 reads ENHRY; CDR2 reads SYGVKD. Trimming removed 2 bases at V and 1 base at J, with 12 bases between. CDR3 region: CAISEMGAGSNQPQHF. The CDR3 DNA is TGTGCCATCAGTGAGATGGGGGCTGGGAGCAATCAGCCCCAGCATTTT.

The genes are TRBV2 and TRBJ2-7, with 9 bases identical to TRBD2. Trimming at V came to 4 bases and at J to 4 bases, leaving 5 bases not matched to a gene. There are 14 residues in the CDR3. Germline V gene data show CDR1 as SNHLY and CDR2 as FYNNEI. The CDR3 sequence is CASSVQRGVYEQYF. The CDR3 nucleotides read TGTGCCAGCAGTGTCCAGCGGGGGGTTTACGAGCAGTACTTC.

The rearrangement uses TRBV29-1 and TRBJ2-7, with D possibly matching TRBD2 (6 bases). Germline CDR1 SQVTM, CDR2 ANQGSEA. The CDR3 runs 13 residues. V was cut by 6 bases and J by 4 bases, with 16 bases left in between. CDR3 region: CSVATSRLYEQYF. Here the CDR3 DNA reads TGCAGCGTAGCGACTAGTAGGTTATACGAGCAGTACTTC.

The CDR3 is CASSSLAGGINEQFF. CDR3 in DNA: TGTGCCAGCAGTTCTCTAGCGGGAGGGATCAATGAGCAGTTCTTC. V and J are TRBV27 and TRBJ2-1, with 12 bases aligning to TRBD2. The CDR3 spans 15 residues. J lost 6 bases, V lost 4 bases, and 4 bases had no gene match. Germline CDR1 is MNHEY and CDR2 is SMNVEV (reference sequence).

This clone was observed a single time. CDR3 amino acids: CASSITTGGTEAFF. The CDR3 DNA reads TGTGCCAGTAGTATAACTACAGGGGGCACTGAAGCTTTCTTT. This sequence joins TRBV19 and TRBJ1-1, with 8 bases matching TRBD1. Germline trimming cut 2 bases from V and 4 bases from J; bases unmatched to any gene: 3. CDR1 LNHDA and CDR2 SQIVND come from the germline V gene (reference sequence). There are 14 residues in the CDR3.

CDR3 in DNA: TGTGCCTGGAGTCCGATTAAAACAGGCTTCAAGACCGGGGAGCTGTTTTTT. Translated: CAWSPIKTGFKTGELFF. The J gene is TRBJ2-2, the V gene TRBV30, with D possibly matching TRBD1 (5 bases). Per the germline V gene, CDR1 is GTSNPN and CDR2 is SVGIG (reference sequence). The V gene lost 2 bases and the J gene lost 5 bases, with 21 bases spanning the gap. CDR3 length equals 17 residues.

The J gene is TRBJ2-7, the V gene TRBV10-1; possibly TRBD2 for D (6 bases). This CDR3 spans 13 amino acids. Germline V gives CDR1 WNHNN, CDR2 SYGVQD (reference sequence). Trimming pared 2 bases from V and 3 bases from J, leaving 8 bases between. In DNA form, the CDR3 reads TGCGCCAGCAGTGAGGCGGAGGGCTACGAGCAGTACTTC. Translating it yields CASSEAEGYEQYF.

The chain has TRBV14 and TRBJ2-1, with a possible D match to TRBD2 (5 bases). Deletions cut 0 bases from V and 10 bases from J, with 10 bases between. The CDR3 length is 13 residues. Germline CDR1 is SGHDN and CDR2 is FVKESK. The CDR3 reads CASSQDRGYEQFF. The CDR3 region has the DNA TGTGCCAGCAGCCAAGATCGAGGGTACGAGCAGTTCTTC.

The chain employs TRBV7-2 and TRBJ2-1; 9 bases agree with TRBD1. V shed 5 bases and J 7 bases; nucleotides not matched to a gene: 12. The CDR3 covers 16 residues. The germline V gene has CDR1 SGHTA and CDR2 FQGNSA. The CDR3 sequence: CASSVIGTGRRNEQFF. CDR3 bases: TGTGCCAGCAGCGTTATAGGGACAGGGAGGAGAAATGAGCAGTTCTTC.

The rearrangement uses TRBV6-5 and TRBJ1-3, with D possibly matching TRBD1 (5 bases). Trimming stripped 4 bases from V and 0 bases from J, with 13 bases between. Looked up from germline, CDR1 is MNHEY and CDR2 is SVGAGI. This CDR3 is built from 16 residues. The CDR3 region is CASSLGRASSGNTIYF. The CDR3 region has the DNA TGTGCCAGCAGTTTGGGCAGGGCGAGCTCTGGAAACACCATATATTTT.

V usage is TRBV7-8 and J usage is TRBJ2-7; no clear D gene. CDR3 length equals 15 residues. Between the trimmed V and J ends, which lost 1 base and 3 bases, there was a span of 13 bases. Germline CDR1 and CDR2: SGHVS and FQNEAQ. CDR3 nucleotide sequence: TGTGCCAGCAGCTTAGTTCTAGGAGAAGGCTACGAGCAGTACTTC. It specifies CASSLVLGEGYEQYF. Variable domain in full (rest from reference TRBV7-8 and TRBJ2-7): GAGVSQSPRYKVAKRGQDVALRCDPISGHVSLFWYQQALGQGPEFLTYFQNEAQLDKSGLPSDRFFAERPEGSVSTLKIQRTQQEDSAVYLCASSLVLGEGYEQYFGPGTRLTVT.

This clone appeared a single time. The CDR3 DNA is TGCGCCAGCAGCTTGGGGGGCGAAGCTAACTATGGCTACACCTTC. Translated, it gives CASSLGGEANYGYTF. The rearrangement links TRBV5-1 to TRBJ1-2; D possibly corresponds to TRBD1 (5 bases). Germline CDR1 reads SGHRS; CDR2 reads YFSETQ. The length of the CDR3 is 15 residues. The V end lost 0 bases, the J end lost 0 bases, and 9 bases lay between the germline ends.

The chain recombines TRBV5-1 with TRBJ2-7, with 12 bases identical to TRBD2. Germline V gene sequence: CDR1 SGHRS, CDR2 YFSETQ. V shed 2 bases and J 4 bases; nucleotides not matched to a gene: 1. The CDR3 contains 14 residues. The CDR3 reads CASSFTSGGYEQYF. The DNA for the CDR3 is TGCGCCAGCAGCTTCACTAGCGGGGGGTACGAGCAGTACTTC. Looking up the rest from reference TRBV5-1 and TRBJ2-7 gives the full variable domain: KAGVTQTPRYLIKTRGQQVTLSCSPISGHRSVSWYQQTPGQGLQFLFEYFSETQRNKGNFPGRFSGRQFSNSRSEMNVSTLELGDSALYLCASSFTSGGYEQYFGPGTRLTVT.

V gene TRBV3-1 (or the pseudogene TRBV3-2) combines with J gene TRBJ1-5, with D maybe TRBD1 (6 bases). V lost 6 bases to trimming and J lost 3 bases, with 9 bases between them. CDR3 length: 13 residues. The germline V gene encodes CDR1 LGHDT and CDR2 YNNKEL (reference sequence). The CDR3 loop is CASSQGINQPQHF. CDR3 bases: TGTGCCAGCAGTCAGGGGATCAATCAGCCCCAGCATTTT.

The chain links TRBV11-2 to TRBJ2-4, with D perhaps matching TRBD2 (5 bases). The CDR3 loop spans 15 amino acids. Per germline, CDR1 SGHAT and CDR2 FQNNGV. V lost 5 bases, J lost 1 base, and 12 bases lay in between. For the CDR3, the DNA is TGTGCCAGCAGCCTCGGCAGCGGTGCCAAAAACATTCAGTACTTC. Its protein product is CASSLGSGAKNIQYF.

The chain is built from TRBV30 and TRBJ1-4; D is ambiguous. V was trimmed by 3 bases and J by 8 bases, leaving 10 bases between them. Germline CDR1 GTSNPN, CDR2 SVGIG (reference sequence). The CDR3 covers 12 residues. CDR3 amino acids: CAWSTYGEKLFF. The DNA of the CDR3 is TGTGCCTGGAGCACGTACGGGGAAAAACTGTTTTTT.

The chain couples TRBV6-1 to TRBJ2-7, with 8 bases fitting TRBD1. The CDR3 loop spans 15 amino acids. The V and J ends lost 1 base and 2 bases, in that order; junction bases with no gene match: 4. Looked up from germline, CDR1 is MNHNS and CDR2 is SASEGT. The CDR3 DNA is TGTGCCAGCAGTGAAGGGACAGGGCGAGCCTACGAGCAGTACTTC. Amino acid sequence: CASSEGTGRAYEQYF.